Listed here is a single TCR beta chain. What it binds is unknown. The table came from immunoSEQ multiplex PCR; TCRdb's copy has only in-frame clones and leaves some out. The table includes 170,000 or so clones, roughly nine tenths detected once. The data were taken from a study of T cell responses to AZD1222 COVID-19 vaccine. About the research overall: Pooled samples include second doses given at about 4 or 12 weeks.

Findings and limits, study-wide: Spike-spanning, vaccine-associated CD4 TCRs were dominant at 160-218 and 743-854. Vaccination with two AZD1222 doses was followed by a rise in Spike-specific TCR breadth and depth.

Trimming took off 0 bases at V and 1 base at J, with 12 bases between the two ends. The CDR3 is made up of 16 amino acids. From germline, CDR1 is SGHDN and CDR2 FVKESK. This TCR was recovered from an adult in good health. The rearrangement links TRBV14 to TRBJ2-5; possibly TRBD2 for D (5 bases). Sequenced here: peripheral blood, sampled on day 0 of AZD1222 vaccination. The CDR3 here is CASSQDLGGLQETQYF. DNA for the CDR3: TGTGCCAGCAGCCAAGATCTTGGTGGACTCCAAGAGACCCAGTACTTC.